Below, 7 T cell receptor beta chains from the same sample are listed, as sequenced in a study of T cell responses to AZD1222 COVID-19 vaccine. Profiling relied on immunoSEQ multiplex PCR, and the TCRdb table lists in-frame clones only, not all of them. The sample has roughly 150,000 clones, approximately 90% seen once. Sample: peripheral blood, taken on day 0 of MenACWY control vaccination. These receptors all come from an adult in good health.

The CDR3 protein is CATKDRGPSEAFF. DNA of the CDR3: TGTGCCACCAAGGACAGGGGGCCGTCTGAAGCTTTCTTT. V is TRBV24-1 and J is TRBJ1-1; 11 bases map to TRBD1. The CDR3 is made up of 13 amino acids. CDR1 and CDR2 (germline): KGHDR, SFDVKD. V was pared by 8 bases and J by 6 bases, with 4 bases of the junction left unmatched.

This clone was observed a single time. The chain recombines TRBV5-8 with TRBJ1-3; D not resolved. The V end was cut by 6 bases, the J end by 0 bases, with 13 bases between. Per the germline V gene, CDR1 is SGHTS and CDR2 is YDEGEE. This CDR3 region has 15 residues. CDR3 in amino acids: CASIPLRGSGNTIYF. CDR3 nucleotides: TGTGCCAGCATCCCGTTGCGAGGCTCTGGAAACACCATATATTTT. Using reference TRBV5-8 and TRBJ1-3 for the parts outside the CDR3, the full variable domain is EAGVTQSPTHLIKTRGQQATLRCSPISGHTSVYWYQQALGLGLQFLLWYDEGEERNRGNFPPRFSGRQFPNYSSELNVNALELEDSALYLCASIPLRGSGNTIYFGEGSWLTVV.

V gene TRBV10-1 combines with J gene TRBJ1-2, with D perhaps TRBD1 (5 bases). Per germline, CDR1 WNHNN and CDR2 SYGVQD (reference sequence). This CDR3 region has 13 residues. With 6 bases removed from V and 5 bases from J, the gap between germline ends came to 13 bases. Here the CDR3 DNA reads TGCGCCAGCAGGGGGCGCAAGATTTATGGCTACACCTTC. It translates to CASRGRKIYGYTF.

This sequence joins TRBV30 and TRBJ2-1, with 13 bases lining up with TRBD2. Per germline, CDR1 GTSNPN and CDR2 SVGIG (reference sequence). V trimming: 5 bases; J trimming: 3 bases; junction bases outside the gene matches: 4. This CDR3 has 15 amino acids. The CDR3 sequence is CAWGTSGADYNEQFF. DNA for the CDR3: TGTGCCTGGGGGACTAGCGGGGCCGACTACAATGAGCAGTTCTTC.

A remark on this clone: Other DNA sequences of this sample code for an identical CDR3. This sequence joins TRBV9 and TRBJ1-6; the D is unclear. This CDR3 spans 12 amino acids. Germline lookup yields CDR1 SGDLS and CDR2 YYNGEE. V dropped 0 bases and J dropped 11 bases, with 6 bases sitting between them. This chain's CDR3 is CASSVDGPPLHF. In DNA form, the CDR3 reads TGTGCCAGCAGCGTAGACGGTCCACCCCTCCACTTT.

The V and J genes are TRBV28 and TRBJ1-2, with TRBD1 identical over 8 bases. J gave up 8 bases and V 2 bases, and 19 bases lay outside the gene matches. CDR1 is MDHEN, CDR2 SYDVKM, per germline. This CDR3 contains 18 residues. CDR3 protein: CASSLNQNRYSGGGGYTF. The CDR3 bases are TGTGCCAGCAGTTTAAATCAGAATAGGTATTCAGGGGGCGGCGGCTACACCTTC.

This clone was seen more than once but under ten times. V usage is TRBV18 and J usage is TRBJ1-5; TRBD1 is a possible D gene (5 bases). V shed 6 bases and J shed 11 bases, with 23 bases lying between them. This CDR3 is built from 15 residues. Looked up from germline, CDR1 is KGHSH and CDR2 is LQKENI. The CDR3 region has the DNA TGTGCCAGCTCTACCCCCGGGGCGGGAAGTAGGGCCCAGCATTTT. This codes for CASSTPGAGSRAQHF.